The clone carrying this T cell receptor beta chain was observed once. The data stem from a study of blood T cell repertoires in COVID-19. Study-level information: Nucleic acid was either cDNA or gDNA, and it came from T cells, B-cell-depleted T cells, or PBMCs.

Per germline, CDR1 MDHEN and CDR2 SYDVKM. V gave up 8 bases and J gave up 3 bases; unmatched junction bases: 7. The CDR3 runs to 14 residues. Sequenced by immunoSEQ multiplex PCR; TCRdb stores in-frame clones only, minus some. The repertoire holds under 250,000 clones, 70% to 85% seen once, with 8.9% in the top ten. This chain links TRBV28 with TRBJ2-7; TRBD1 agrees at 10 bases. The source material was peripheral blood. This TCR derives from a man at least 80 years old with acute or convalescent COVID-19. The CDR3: CASGDGTGDYEQYF. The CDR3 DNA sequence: TGTGCCAGCGGGGATGGGACAGGGGACTACGAGCAGTACTTC.